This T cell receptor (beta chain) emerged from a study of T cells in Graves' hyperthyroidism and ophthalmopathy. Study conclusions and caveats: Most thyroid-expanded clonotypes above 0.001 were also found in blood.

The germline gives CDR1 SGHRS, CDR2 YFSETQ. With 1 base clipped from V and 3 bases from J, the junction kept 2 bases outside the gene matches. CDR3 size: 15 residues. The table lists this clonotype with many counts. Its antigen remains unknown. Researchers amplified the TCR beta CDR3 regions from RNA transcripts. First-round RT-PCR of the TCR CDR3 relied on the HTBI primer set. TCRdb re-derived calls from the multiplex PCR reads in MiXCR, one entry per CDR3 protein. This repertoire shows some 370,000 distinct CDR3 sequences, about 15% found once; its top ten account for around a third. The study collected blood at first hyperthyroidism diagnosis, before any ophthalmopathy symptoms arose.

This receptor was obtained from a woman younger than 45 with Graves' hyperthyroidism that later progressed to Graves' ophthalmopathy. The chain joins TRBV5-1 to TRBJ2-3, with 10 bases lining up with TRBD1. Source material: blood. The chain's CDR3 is CASSLRQGATDTQYF. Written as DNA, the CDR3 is TGCGCCAGCAGCTTGAGACAGGGGGCGACAGATACGCAGTATTTT.